One and the same sample provided the 3 T cell receptor beta chains below, sequenced in a study of blood T cell repertoires in COVID-19. The assay was immunoSEQ multiplex PCR, and TCRdb's table has in-frame clones only and misses some. The sample has about 180,000 clones, around 85% seen once. The sequencing input was peripheral blood. The receptors derive from a person aged 70 to 79 with COVID-19, enrolled during active disease.

J is TRBJ2-1 and V is TRBV14; a possible D gene is TRBD1 (5 bases). The V gene's germline CDR1 is SGHDN and CDR2 FVKESK. The germline V and J ends were trimmed by 1 base and 4 bases, with 8 bases remaining between them. This CDR3 spans 14 amino acids. The CDR3 nucleotides read TGTGCCAGCAGCCAAGGGGGCCCGTACAATGAGCAGTTCTTC. Encoded protein: CASSQGGPYNEQFF. Variable domain in full (rest from reference TRBV14 and TRBJ2-1): EAGVTQFPSHSVIEKGQTVTLRCDPISGHDNLYWYRRVMGKEIKFLLHFVKESKQDESGMPNNRFLAERTGGTYSTLKVQPAELEDSGVYFCASSQGGPYNEQFFGPGTRLTVL.

The rearrangement links TRBV25-1 to TRBJ2-1; D is undetermined. Germline V gene lookup returns CDR1 MGHDK and CDR2 SYGVNS. The V end was cut by 7 bases, the J end by 9 bases, with 10 bases between. CDR3 length: 11 residues. The CDR3 is CASTSATEQFF. The DNA for the CDR3 is TGTGCCAGCACGAGCGCCACTGAGCAGTTCTTC.

The CDR3 region has the DNA TGTGCCAGTAGTCACACAGGGGGAGCCTACGAGCAGTACTTC. Protein sequence: CASSHTGGAYEQYF. The V gene is TRBV19, the J gene TRBJ2-7; 8 nucleotides match TRBD1. J was trimmed by 2 bases and V by 5 bases; bases with no gene match: 5. The CDR3 sequence is 14 residues long. CDR1 LNHDA and CDR2 SQIVND come from the germline V gene (reference sequence).